The rows below give T cell receptor beta chains drawn from one sample of a study of OX40 agonist ivuxolimab in advanced cancers. Using immunoSEQ multiplex PCR, the repertoire was profiled, and TCRdb retains in-frame clones only, with some absent. The table has about 82,000 clones, 75% to 90% seen once; the top ten hold around 0.21%. The sequencing used CD4+ or CD8+ T cells sorted from blood, collected in a trial of the OX40 agonist ivuxolimab. The receptors stem from an adult with an advanced solid tumor such as melanoma, head and neck, liver or kidney cancer. Both conserved end residues are part of each CDR3.

v_gene	CDR3aa
TRBV7-9	CASSQLRGRTEAFF
TRBV27	CASSSRGLGNTEAFF
TRBV11-2	CASSLTHWGSGEQFF
TRBV6-6	CASKPGPNTGELFF
TRBV10-3	CAIRADTSNYGYTF
TRBV19	CASTRQPGTDTQYF
TRBV14	CASSQDIGQVKAFF
TRBV27	CASSRSGREDTQYF
TRBV19	CASSISPRSSYEQYF
TRBV5-1	CASKPSGGAVGELFF
TRBV18	CASSPLAGESYEQYF
TRBV4-2	CASSQVVESSGEQYF
TRBV5-1	CASSSGGFGETQYF
TRBV4-1	CASSQNTGYTF
TRBV6-5	CASSYSPPLGFYGYTF
TRBV10-3	CAISESPSGRVTDTQYF
TRBV6-5	CASRRGNTEAFF
TRBV5-6	CASSLVGAGRNTIYF
TRBV5-1	CASSTQGYGNTEAFF
TRBV27	CASSLRRNEQFF